This section outlines one T cell receptor beta chain sequence together with its context. TCRdb's copy holds only in-frame clones and misses some; the assay was immunoSEQ multiplex PCR. Of roughly 150,000 clones in the sample, around 84% were seen once. The sample comes from a study of blood T cell repertoires in COVID-19. Study-level information: Sites across the United States, Italy and Spain contributed samples from acute and convalescent COVID-19.

The V and J ends lost 2 bases and 0 bases respectively, with 10 bases between them. The length of the CDR3 is 15 residues. CDR1 is KGHSH, CDR2 LQKENI, per germline. Participants' own reports of clinical history determined their cohort assignment. The study counted Cohort 3 donors as recovered given two negative PCRs, clearance, or symptom resolution. Sequenced sample: PBMCs or T cells enriched from blood (not recorded which). This chain uses TRBV18 with TRBJ1-1; D perhaps matches TRBD1 (5 bases). The origin of this receptor is a middle-aged man who had recovered from COVID-19. CDR3 residues: CASSPTGAMNTEAFF. In DNA, the CDR3 is TGTGCCAGCTCACCAACAGGAGCAATGAACACTGAAGCTTTCTTT.